This TCR beta chain was recovered during a study of cytomegalovirus exposure and HLA in healthy donors. Here immunoSEQ multiplex PCR was the method, and the copy in TCRdb shows in-frame clones only, minus some. The sample holds about 160,000 clones; roughly 90% are singletons and the top ten take 4% to 4.5%. CDR3 length: 16 residues. From germline, CDR1 is SEHNR and CDR2 FQNEAQ (reference sequence). Trimming cost V 6 bases and J 3 bases; bases outside gene matches: 11. The V gene is TRBV7-9, the J gene TRBJ2-7; the match to TRBD1 covers 10 bases. This clonotype was obtained from a young man in good health and CMV-seropositive. What was sequenced was PBMCs. CDR3 sequence (DNA): TGTGCCAGCAGGACCAATGGACAGGGGGGGTTCTACGAGCAGTACTTC. This sequence encodes CASRTNGQGGFYEQYF.